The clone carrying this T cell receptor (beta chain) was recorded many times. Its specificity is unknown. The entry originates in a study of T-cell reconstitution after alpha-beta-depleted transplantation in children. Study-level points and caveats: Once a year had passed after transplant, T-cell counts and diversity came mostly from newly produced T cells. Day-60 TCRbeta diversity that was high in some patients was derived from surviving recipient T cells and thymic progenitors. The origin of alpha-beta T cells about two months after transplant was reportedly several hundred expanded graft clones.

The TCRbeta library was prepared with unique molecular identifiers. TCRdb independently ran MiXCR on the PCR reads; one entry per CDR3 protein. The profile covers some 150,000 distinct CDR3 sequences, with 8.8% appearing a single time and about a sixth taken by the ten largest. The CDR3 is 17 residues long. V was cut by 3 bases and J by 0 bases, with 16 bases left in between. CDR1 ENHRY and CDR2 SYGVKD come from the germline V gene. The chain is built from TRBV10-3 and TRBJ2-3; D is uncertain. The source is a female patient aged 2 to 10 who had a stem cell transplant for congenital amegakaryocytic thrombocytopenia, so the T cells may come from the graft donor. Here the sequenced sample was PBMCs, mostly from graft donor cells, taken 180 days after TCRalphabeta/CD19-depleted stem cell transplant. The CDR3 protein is CAISDGHGSVSTDTQYF. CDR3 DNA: TGTGCCATCAGTGATGGGCACGGGTCGGTTAGCACAGATACGCAGTATTTT.